The T cell receptor (beta chain) under discussion was sequenced for a study of blood T cell repertoires in COVID-19. Overall study: Samples representing acute and convalescent COVID-19 were sourced from the United States, Italy and Spain. T cells, B-cell-depleted T cells, or PBMCs supplied cDNA or gDNA.

In the study's own analysis: Reference gene primer amplification gave estimated nucleated cell counts. The method was immunoSEQ multiplex PCR; TCRdb's version includes in-frame clones alone and lacks a portion of them. V and J calls and clone size are as listed in that table; D and trimming were resolved from the DNA. The sample lists some 200,000 clones, roughly four fifths occurring once. This CDR3 has 15 amino acids. V was cut by 7 bases and J by 1 base, with 14 bases left in between. From germline, CDR1 is SNHLY and CDR2 FYNNEI. The chain is built from TRBV2 and TRBJ2-1, with a tentative D call TRBD2 (6 bases). The specimen was peripheral blood. The sequence was obtained from a middle-aged woman with acute or convalescent COVID-19. CDR3 sequence reads: CASTLGTSSYNEQFF. The CDR3 DNA reads TGTGCCAGCACCCTGGGGACTTCATCCTACAATGAGCAGTTCTTC.